These 2 T cell receptor beta chains share one sample of origin, sequenced in a study of cytomegalovirus exposure and HLA in healthy donors. The PCR had 60 Vbeta and 13 Jbeta primers. Here immunoSEQ multiplex PCR was the method, and the copy in TCRdb shows in-frame clones only, minus some. Of approximately 200,000 clones detected, 60% to 80% appear once; the ten largest clones hold around 3.3%. Sample: PBMCs. These receptors were taken from a woman between 25 and 40 years old in good health and CMV-seropositive.

This clone appeared a few times. The chain couples TRBV6-5 to TRBJ1-1, with TRBD1 identical over 7 bases. Losses at the gene ends were 6 bases for V and 2 bases for J; bases not matched to a gene: 6. The CDR3 spans 14 residues. Germline CDR1 is MNHEY and CDR2 is SVGAGI. CDR3 sequence (DNA): TGTGCCAGCAGCCTACAGGGGTTAAACACTGAAGCTTTCTTT. Amino acid sequence: CASSLQGLNTEAFF.

The chain couples TRBV27 to TRBJ2-7; D gene unclear. Germline values: CDR1 MNHEY, CDR2 SMNVEV (reference sequence). CDR3 length: 14 amino acids. V lost 2 bases and J 5 bases, leaving 13 bases between the germline ends. CDR3 sequence reads: CASSLRFGAHEQYF. CDR3 nucleotide sequence: TGTGCCAGCAGTTTAAGGTTCGGAGCGCACGAGCAGTACTTC.